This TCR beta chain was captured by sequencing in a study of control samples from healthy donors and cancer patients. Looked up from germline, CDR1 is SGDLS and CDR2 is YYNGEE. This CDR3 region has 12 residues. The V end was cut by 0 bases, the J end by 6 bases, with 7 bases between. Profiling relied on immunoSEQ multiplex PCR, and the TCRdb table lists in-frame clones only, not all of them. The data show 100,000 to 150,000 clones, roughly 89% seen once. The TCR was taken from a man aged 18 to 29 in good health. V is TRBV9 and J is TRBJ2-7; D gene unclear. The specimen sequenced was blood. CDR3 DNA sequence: TGTGCCAGCAGCGTAGAAAGAGGCGAGCAGTACTTC. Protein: CASSVERGEQYF.